This TCR beta chain was obtained from a study of shared clonotypes between healthy human individuals. For the study at large: CD4 naive and CD4 memory each took three plates per donor, while CD8 naive took two and CD8 memory one.

Remarks on this clone: What it binds is unknown.

This CDR3 contains 13 residues. The ends were cut back, 7 bases at V and 5 bases at J, with 14 bases in the middle. The germline V gene has CDR1 MNHNY and CDR2 SVGAGI (reference sequence). The repertoire was sequenced with immunoSEQ multiplex PCR; TCRdb's copy has only in-frame clones and lacks some. The table has around 2.1 million clones, approximately 94% seen once; the top ten hold roughly 1.8%. Naivety among CD8 cells was defined by CD45RO negativity and positive CCR7 selection, thereby excluding terminally differentiated effector memory CD45RA+ cells. Adult Caucasians living in Nashville, Tennessee made up all of the donors. General observations from the study: Between a handful of donors, naive CD4 clonotypes were shared at a level of around 5.1%. It was the few donors that limited the genetic and exposure-history diversity represented.

The receptor was isolated from a young man in good health. Some clones in this sample may be carry-over from other donors' samples. The J gene is TRBJ1-1, the V gene TRBV6-6; D perhaps matches TRBD1 (5 bases). The specimen sequenced was naive CD8+ T cells from PBMCs. The CDR3 loop reads CASTDTGGTEAFF. As DNA, the CDR3 is TGTGCCAGCACCGACACCGGGGGGACTGAAGCTTTCTTT.